The T cell receptor beta chain described here comes from a study of cytomegalovirus exposure and HLA in healthy donors. With 60 Vbeta and 13 Jbeta primers, the PCR was carried out. The table came from immunoSEQ multiplex PCR; TCRdb's copy has only in-frame clones and leaves some out. The sample gives about 110,000 clones, 76% of which show up once; approximately 8% is in the top ten. Each donor was healthy, and each was a bone marrow donor. This clone came up a few times. The antigen remains unidentified. The germline gene is not matched at one end of the junction; a read error may be the cause. This CDR3 region has 16 residues. The germline CDR1 and CDR2 sequences are LGHNA and YSLEER. Study-level findings and limits: Common viral pathogens were later found to be apparently linked to several of the most significant clusters. Previous analysis showed most TCR beta V segments were productive about 90% or about 30% of the time.

This clonotype was obtained from a man in his forties in good health and CMV-seropositive. The sample was PBMCs. The chain joins TRBV4-3 to TRBJ2-6; D may be TRBD1 (6 bases). Written as DNA, the CDR3 is TGCGCCAGCAGCCAAGATGGGGGCGCTGGGGCCAACGGCCTGACTTTC. This encodes CASSQDGGAGANGLTF.